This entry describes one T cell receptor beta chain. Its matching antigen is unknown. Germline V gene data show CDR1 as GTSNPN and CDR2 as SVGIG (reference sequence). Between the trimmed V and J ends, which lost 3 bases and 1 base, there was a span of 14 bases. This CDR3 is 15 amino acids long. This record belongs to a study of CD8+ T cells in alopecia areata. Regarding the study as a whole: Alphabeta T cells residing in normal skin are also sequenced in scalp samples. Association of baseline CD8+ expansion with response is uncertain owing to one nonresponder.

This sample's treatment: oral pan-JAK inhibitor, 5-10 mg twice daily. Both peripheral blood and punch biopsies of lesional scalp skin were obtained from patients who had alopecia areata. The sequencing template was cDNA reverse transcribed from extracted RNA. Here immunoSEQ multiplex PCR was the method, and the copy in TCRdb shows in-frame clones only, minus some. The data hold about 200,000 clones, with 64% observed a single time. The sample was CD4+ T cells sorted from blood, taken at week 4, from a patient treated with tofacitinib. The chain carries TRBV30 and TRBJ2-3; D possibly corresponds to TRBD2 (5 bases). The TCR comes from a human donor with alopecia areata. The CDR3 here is CAWRGAGGGTDTQYF. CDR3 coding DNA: TGTGCCTGGAGAGGTGCGGGTGGGGGCACAGATACGCAGTATTTT.